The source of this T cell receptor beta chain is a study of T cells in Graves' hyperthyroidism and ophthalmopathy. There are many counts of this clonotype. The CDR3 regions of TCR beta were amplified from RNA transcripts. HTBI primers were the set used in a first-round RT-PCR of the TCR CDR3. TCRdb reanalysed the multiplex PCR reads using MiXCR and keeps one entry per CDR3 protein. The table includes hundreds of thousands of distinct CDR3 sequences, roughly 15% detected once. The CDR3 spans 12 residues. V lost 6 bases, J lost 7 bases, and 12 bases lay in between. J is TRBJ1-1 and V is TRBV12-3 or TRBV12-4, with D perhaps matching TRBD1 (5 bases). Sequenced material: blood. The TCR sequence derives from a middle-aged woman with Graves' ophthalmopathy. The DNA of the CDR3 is TGTGCCAGCAGCTATCGGACAATTGAAGCTTTCTTT. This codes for CASSYRTIEAFF.